The 26 T cell receptor beta chains given below trace back to one sample, sequenced in a study of cytomegalovirus exposure and HLA in healthy donors. The PCR contained 60 Vbeta and 13 Jbeta primers. Generated by immunoSEQ multiplex PCR, the TCRdb table keeps only in-frame clones and is missing some. The sample includes 100,000 to 150,000 clones, roughly three quarters of them seen just once. Sequenced material: PBMCs. The receptors were gathered from a man aged 25-45 years in good health and CMV-seropositive.

J is TRBJ2-3 and V is TRBV27; maybe TRBD2 (6 bases). V was clipped by 3 bases and J by 0 bases, with 10 bases between them. The CDR3 runs to 15 residues. Germline lookup yields CDR1 MNHEY and CDR2 SMNVEV (reference sequence). The CDR3 nucleotides read TGTGCCAGCAGTTTCGTTGGACTAAGCACAGATACGCAGTATTTT. It encodes CASSFVGLSTDTQYF.

The rearrangement joins TRBV5-6 to TRBJ1-2; D possibly corresponds to TRBD1 (6 bases). CDR3 length equals 15 residues. V was trimmed by 0 bases and J by 5 bases, leaving 14 bases between them. Per the germline V gene, CDR1 is SGHDT and CDR2 is YYEEEE. DNA for the CDR3: TGTGCCAGCAGCTTGGGACAGGTCCCACCTTATGGCTACACCTTC. This sequence encodes CASSLGQVPPYGYTF.

J is TRBJ2-7 and V is TRBV28; 7 bases align to TRBD1. The germline CDR1 and CDR2 sequences are MDHEN and SYDVKM. This CDR3 comprises 12 residues. J was trimmed by 7 bases and V by 6 bases; bases with no gene match: 6. The CDR3 DNA follows: TGTGCCAGCAGCTCTGGGACAGAAGAGCAGTACTTC. Its protein product is CASSSGTEEQYF.

This sequence joins TRBV27 and TRBJ2-3, with 7 bases matching TRBD1. After removal of 6 bases from V and 1 base from J, the junction contained 19 bases not matched to a gene. Looked up from germline, CDR1 is MNHEY and CDR2 is SMNVEV (reference sequence). The CDR3 loop spans 19 amino acids. CDR3 sequence (DNA): TGTGCCAGCAGCCTAGGGTGGGGGAAATTGGGACAGCGCACAGATACGCAGTATTTT. This sequence encodes CASSLGWGKLGQRTDTQYF.

This sequence joins TRBV10-3 and TRBJ2-3, with 7 bases that match TRBD2. Trimming at V came to 7 bases and at J to 4 bases, leaving 14 bases not matched to a gene. The CDR3 has 16 residues. Germline lookup yields CDR1 ENHRY and CDR2 SYGVKD. DNA of the CDR3: TGTGCCATCACCTCGGGGAGCGCGGGGAGGGCAGATACGCAGTATTTT. It specifies CAITSGSAGRADTQYF.

In this sample, this clone turned up a few times. V usage is TRBV4-2 and J usage is TRBJ2-3; D is ambiguous. The CDR3 consists of 14 residues. Germline V gene lookup returns CDR1 LGHNA and CDR2 YNFKEQ. Trimming took 3 bases from V and 5 from J, leaving 12 bases between them. The CDR3 spells CASSHTTPGDTQYF. As DNA, the CDR3 is TGTGCCAGCAGCCACACTACACCGGGAGATACGCAGTATTTT.

V usage is TRBV4-2 and J usage is TRBJ1-2; D is undetermined. In germline, CDR1 is LGHNA, CDR2 YNFKEQ. The V end was cut by 0 bases, the J end by 7 bases, with 15 bases between. The CDR3 spans 15 residues. CDR3 DNA: TGTGCCAGCAGCCAAGATAGGGAGTCTGCTGGTGGCTACACCTTC. Encoded protein: CASSQDRESAGGYTF.

The chain employs TRBV15 and TRBJ1-5; D unclear. The CDR3 runs to 15 residues. Germline V gives CDR1 LNHNV, CDR2 YYDKDF (reference sequence). V was shortened by 1 base and J by 3 bases, with 10 bases between the two germline ends. The CDR3 sequence is CATSRVVQINQPQHF. CDR3 nucleotide sequence: TGTGCCACCAGCAGAGTTGTACAGATCAATCAGCCCCAGCATTTT.

J is TRBJ2-4 and V is TRBV7-2; a weak D match, TRBD1 (8 bases). The V end lost 0 bases, the J end lost 8 bases, and 11 bases lay between the germline ends. CDR1 is SGHTA and CDR2 is FQGNSA in the germline V gene. There are 14 residues in the CDR3. In nucleotides, the CDR3 is TGTGCCAGCAGCTTAGCACAGGGGGGGGACATTCAGTACTTC. Its translation is CASSLAQGGDIQYF. The entire variable domain, with the rest obtained from reference TRBV7-2 and TRBJ2-4, is as follows: GAGVSQSPSNKVTEKGKDVELRCDPISGHTALYWYRQSLGQGLEFLIYFQGNSAPDKSGLPSDRFSAERTGGSVSTLTIQRTQQEDSAVYLCASSLAQGGDIQYFGAGTRLSVL.

The chain carries TRBV30 and TRBJ2-3, with 10 bases lining up with TRBD1. Germline V gene data show CDR1 as GTSNPN and CDR2 as SVGIG (reference sequence). This CDR3 spans 17 amino acids. Germline trimming cut 0 bases from V and 3 bases from J; bases unmatched to any gene: 9. CDR3 bases: TGTGCCTGGAGTGTTCGGACAGGGGGTTTTAGAACAGATACGCAGTATTTT. Its translation: CAWSVRTGGFRTDTQYF.

This clone was seen more than once but under ten times. This sequence joins TRBV14 and TRBJ2-5; TRBD2 might be the D (5 bases). There are 15 residues in the CDR3. Between the trimmed V and J ends, which lost 4 bases and 4 bases, there was a span of 16 bases. Germline-derived CDR1 and CDR2 are SGHDN and FVKESK. The CDR3 sequence: CASSPPGPAGETQYF. The CDR3 coding sequence is TGTGCCAGCAGCCCCCCCGGGCCGGCGGGAGAGACCCAGTACTTC.

The gene calls are TRBV11-2 and TRBJ2-5; D unclear. Between the trimmed V and J ends, which lost 5 bases and 4 bases, there was a span of 14 bases. This CDR3 contains 14 residues. Per germline, CDR1 SGHAT and CDR2 FQNNGV. The DNA for the CDR3 is TGTGCCAGCAGCCTCCGGTACCAAGCAGAGACCCAGTACTTC. Protein: CASSLRYQAETQYF.

This clone was recorded only once. The gene calls are TRBV27 and TRBJ1-1; the D gene is possibly TRBD1 (5 bases). Germline CDR1 reads MNHEY; CDR2 reads SMNVEV (reference sequence). The CDR3 contains 14 residues. The germline V and J ends were trimmed by 3 bases and 4 bases, with 12 bases remaining between them. The CDR3 bases are TGTGCCAGCAGTTTCGGCGGGGGTTTCACTGAAGCTTTCTTT. Protein: CASSFGGGFTEAFF.

The chain couples TRBV7-2 to TRBJ2-7; 7 bases match TRBD1. From germline, CDR1 is SGHTA and CDR2 FQGNSA. The CDR3 is 15 amino acids. J lost 1 base, V lost 4 bases, and 7 bases had no gene match. This CDR3 is CASSSGQASSYEQYF. The CDR3 DNA sequence: TGTGCCAGCAGCTCTGGACAGGCCTCGTCCTACGAGCAGTACTTC.

This clone was observed once. The chain links TRBV7-9 to TRBJ2-3, with 12 bases that match TRBD2. V lost 4 bases and J lost 6; bases outside the gene matches: 8. Germline V gives CDR1 SEHNR, CDR2 FQNEAQ (reference sequence). This CDR3 spans 16 amino acids. The CDR3 DNA reads as TGTGCCAGCAGCTCCCCGACTAGCGGGAGAGGGGATACGCAGTATTTT. Residues: CASSSPTSGRGDTQYF.

The rearrangement uses TRBV9 and TRBJ1-3, with D perhaps TRBD1 (5 bases). Trimming removed 3 bases from V and 0 bases from J, with 10 bases in between. The CDR3 has 15 residues. Germline CDR1 SGDLS, CDR2 YYNGEE. This CDR3 reads CASSADSYSGNTIYF. The CDR3 bases are TGTGCCAGCAGCGCCGACAGCTACTCTGGAAACACCATATATTTT.

The gene calls are TRBV7-2 and TRBJ2-5, with 7 nucleotides matching TRBD2. This CDR3 is 17 amino acids long. J gave up 2 bases and V 7 bases, and 16 bases lay outside the gene matches. Looked up from germline, CDR1 is SGHTA and CDR2 is FQGNSA. The CDR3 sequence is CASITSAGTRVQETQYF. The CDR3, as DNA: TGTGCCAGCATCACTAGCGCGGGGACGAGAGTTCAAGAGACCCAGTACTTC.

The chain links TRBV14 to TRBJ1-2, with no clear D. In germline, CDR1 is SGHDN, CDR2 FVKESK. Trimming took 1 base from V and 4 from J, leaving 19 bases between them. This CDR3 contains 17 residues. CDR3 DNA sequence: TGTGCCAGCAGCCAAGGATTCGCCGCCTCCCTCGGCTATGGCTACACCTTC. Its translation: CASSQGFAASLGYGYTF.

The CDR3 DNA is TGTGCCAGCAGCACCCGATTACCTAGATATGGCTACACCTTC. As protein: CASSTRLPRYGYTF. The chain joins TRBV7-8 to TRBJ1-2, with unresolved D. Trimming took 5 bases from V and 5 from J, leaving 15 bases between them. Germline values: CDR1 SGHVS, CDR2 FQNEAQ. The CDR3 length is 14 residues.

The chain carries TRBV5-1 and TRBJ1-6, with D hard to call. This CDR3 comprises 14 residues. The V end lost 1 base, the J end lost 9 bases, and 11 bases lay between the germline ends. Germline V gene data show CDR1 as SGHRS and CDR2 as YFSETQ. CDR3 bases: TGCGCCAGCAGCTTGCCCAGTTCGGGTTCACCCCTCCACTTT. It is translated as CASSLPSSGSPLHF.

V gene TRBV2 combines with J gene TRBJ2-3, with 7 bases that match TRBD1. J gave up 2 bases and V 6 bases, and 2 bases lay outside the gene matches. Germline V gene lookup returns CDR1 SNHLY and CDR2 FYNNEI. The CDR3 runs 13 residues. CDR3 protein: CASRGQNTDTQYF. The CDR3 DNA sequence: TGTGCCAGCAGGGGACAGAACACAGATACGCAGTATTTT.

V usage is TRBV9 and J usage is TRBJ2-5; 10 positions match TRBD2. With 3 bases clipped from V and 3 bases from J, the junction kept 17 bases outside the gene matches. The CDR3 length is 19 residues. CDR1 and CDR2 from the germline V gene are SGDLS and YYNGEE. CDR3 coding DNA: TGTGCCAGCAGCGCCCCAAGTGGGTTAATTGGACTAGCGGAAGAGACCCAGTACTTC. It specifies CASSAPSGLIGLAEETQYF.

The rearrangement links TRBV7-8 to TRBJ2-1; D not resolved. This CDR3 has 13 amino acids. The V gene's germline CDR1 is SGHVS and CDR2 FQNEAQ. Trimming took 0 bases from V and 7 from J, leaving 7 bases between them. The CDR3 loop is CASSLAAVNEQFF. CDR3 coding DNA: TGTGCCAGCAGCTTAGCGGCGGTAAATGAGCAGTTCTTC. Supplemented by reference TRBV7-8 and TRBJ2-1, the full variable domain reads GAGVSQSPRYKVAKRGQDVALRCDPISGHVSLFWYQQALGQGPEFLTYFQNEAQLDKSGLPSDRFFAERPEGSVSTLKIQRTQQEDSAVYLCASSLAAVNEQFFGPGTRLTVL.

This sequence joins TRBV28 and TRBJ2-5; the D gene is possibly TRBD1 (5 bases). V lost 2 bases and J 1 base, leaving 8 bases between the germline ends. The CDR3 is made up of 14 amino acids. Germline CDR1 MDHEN, CDR2 SYDVKM. CDR3 in DNA: TGTGCCAGCAGTTTAGGGGCACGCCAAGAGACCCAGTACTTC. It is translated as CASSLGARQETQYF.

V and J are TRBV7-9 and TRBJ2-3; 8 positions agree with TRBD2. Germline V lookup: CDR1 SEHNR, CDR2 FQNEAQ (reference sequence). The trim removed 8 bases at V and 5 bases at J, leaving 6 bases unmatched. The CDR3 runs to 13 residues. CDR3 sequence: CASRGLVIDTQYF. The CDR3, as DNA: TGTGCCAGCCGGGGACTAGTAATAGATACGCAGTATTTT.

Turning to this clone: This sample includes further DNA sequences coding for the same CDR3. V gene TRBV19 combines with J gene TRBJ2-2; D call uncertain. Germline loops: CDR1 LNHDA, CDR2 SQIVND (reference sequence). The CDR3 extends over 14 amino acids. Trimming removed 2 bases at V and 1 base at J, with 5 bases between. CDR3 protein: CASSISRNTGELFF. CDR3 in DNA: TGTGCCAGTAGTATATCGAGGAACACCGGGGAGCTGTTTTTT. The full variable domain, completed using reference TRBV19 and TRBJ2-2, is DGGITQSPKYLFRKEGQNVTLSCEQNLNHDAMYWYRQDPGQGLRLIYYSQIVNDFQKGDIAEGYSVSREKKESFPLTVTSAQKNPTAFYLCASSISRNTGELFFGEGSRLTVL.